This TCR beta chain was documented in a study of blood T cell repertoires in COVID-19. Measured with immunoSEQ multiplex PCR; TCRdb has only the in-frame clones, and not every one. Here the sample spans approximately 250,000 clones, over 65% being singletons. Germline CDR1 reads MDHEN; CDR2 reads SYDVKM. V was pared by 3 bases and J by 2 bases, with 5 bases between. The CDR3 contains 13 residues. V usage is TRBV28 and J usage is TRBJ1-5, with D uncertain. The sequencing sample was made of peripheral blood. The TCR comes from a man aged 55 to 70 who had recovered from COVID-19. DNA of the CDR3: TGTGCCAGCAGTTTTCAGGGCAATCAGCCCCAGCATTTT. This encodes CASSFQGNQPQHF.